Included here is one T cell receptor beta chain sequence, with context. The sample comes from a study of T cells after yellow fever vaccination. TCRdb fed the 5' RACE reads into MiXCR, producing one record per CDR3 protein. The data contain about 510,000 distinct CDR3 sequences, around a fifth of them singletons. The V gene's germline CDR1 is SGHVS and CDR2 FQNEAQ. The CDR3 sequence is 17 residues long. V lost 3 bases and J lost 0, with 15 bases in between. The V call is TRBV7-8, the J call TRBJ1-5, with D possibly being TRBD1 (6 bases). This clonotype originated in a man between 18 and 29 years old who received the YFV17D yellow fever vaccine. This specimen was PBMCs, taken 21 days after the first yellow fever vaccination. This CDR3 reads CASSLRAGVDSNQPQHF. The CDR3 DNA is TGTGCCAGCAGCTTGCGGGCAGGGGTCGATAGCAATCAGCCCCAGCATTTT.